This T cell receptor (gamma chain) is drawn from a study of gamma-delta chains in newborns, infants, children. Study context: Polyclonal expansion of innate γδ T cells after birth follows microbial exposure.

The CDR3 spans 14 residues. CDR1 GITISATS and CDR2 ISYDGTV come from the germline V gene (reference sequence). A remark on this clone: TCRdb shows a much larger clone's protein in place of this DNA's translation, and the two differ at residue 11, likely through a read error; the protein shown is translated from the DNA.

TCRdb repeated clone calling on the reads with CATT. This table has more than 800 gamma-chain clones, about 2.5% appearing once. This TCR was recovered from a child who was a newborn, infant or young child, either healthy, febrile or measles-vaccinated (not recorded which). The sequenced sample consisted of blood. This chain connects TRGV9 to TRGJP1. In nucleotides, the CDR3 is TGTGCCTTGTGGGATTATACCACTGGTTGGCTCAAGATATTT. Encoded protein: CALWDYTTGWLKIF.